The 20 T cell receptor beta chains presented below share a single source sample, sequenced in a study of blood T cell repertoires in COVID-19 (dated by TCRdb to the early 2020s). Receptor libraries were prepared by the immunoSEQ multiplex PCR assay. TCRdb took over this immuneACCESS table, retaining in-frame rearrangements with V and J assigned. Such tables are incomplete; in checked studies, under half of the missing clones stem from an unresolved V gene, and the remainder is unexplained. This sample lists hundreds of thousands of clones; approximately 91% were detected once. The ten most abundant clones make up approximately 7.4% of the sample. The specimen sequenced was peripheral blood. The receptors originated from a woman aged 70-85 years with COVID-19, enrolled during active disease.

CDR3 sequence (DNA): TGTGCCAGCAGCCACTTTGTATCTGGAAACACCATATATTTT. Encoded protein: CASSHFVSGNTIYF. This chain connects TRBV5-6 to TRBJ1-3; D not resolved. The CDR3 totals 14 residues. V lost 4 bases, J lost 1 base, and 9 bases lay in between. Germline lookup yields CDR1 SGHDT and CDR2 YYEEEE.

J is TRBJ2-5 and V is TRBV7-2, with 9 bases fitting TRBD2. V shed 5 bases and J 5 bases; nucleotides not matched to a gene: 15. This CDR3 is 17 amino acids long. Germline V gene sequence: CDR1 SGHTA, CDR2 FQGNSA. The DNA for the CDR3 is TGTGCCAGCAGCCCACGGCAGGCGGGGGGGACCCGGGAGACCCAGTACTTC. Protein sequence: CASSPRQAGGTRETQYF.

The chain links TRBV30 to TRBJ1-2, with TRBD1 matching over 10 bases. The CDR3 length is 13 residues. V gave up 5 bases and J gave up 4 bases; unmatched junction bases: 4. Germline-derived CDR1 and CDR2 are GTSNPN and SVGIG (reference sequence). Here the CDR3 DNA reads TGTGCCTGGGGCGACAGGGGGCCCTATGGCTACACCTTC. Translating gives CAWGDRGPYGYTF. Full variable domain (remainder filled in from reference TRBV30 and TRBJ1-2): SQTIHQWPATLVQPVGSPLSLECTVEGTSNPNLYWYRQAAGRGLQLLFYSVGIGQISSEVPQNLSASRPQDRQFILSSKKLLLSDSGFYLCAWGDRGPYGYTFGSGTRLTVV.

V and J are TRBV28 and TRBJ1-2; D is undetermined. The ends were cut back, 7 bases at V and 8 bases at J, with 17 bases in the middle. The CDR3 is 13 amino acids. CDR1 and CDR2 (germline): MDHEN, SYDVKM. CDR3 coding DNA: TGTGCCAGCACAAGAAGTACGGGGTCGGGCTACACCTTC. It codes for CASTRSTGSGYTF.

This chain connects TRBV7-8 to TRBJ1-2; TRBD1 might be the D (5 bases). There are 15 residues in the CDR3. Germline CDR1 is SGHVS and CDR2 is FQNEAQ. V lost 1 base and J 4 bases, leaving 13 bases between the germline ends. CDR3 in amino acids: CASSLVGGSGYGYTF. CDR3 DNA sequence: TGTGCCAGCAGCTTAGTTGGGGGGTCTGGCTATGGCTACACCTTC.

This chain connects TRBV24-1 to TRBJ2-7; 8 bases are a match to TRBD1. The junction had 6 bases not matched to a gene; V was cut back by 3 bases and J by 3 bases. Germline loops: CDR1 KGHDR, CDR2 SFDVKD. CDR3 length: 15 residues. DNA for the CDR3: TGTGCCACCAGTGATCCCGGACAGGGAGTCTACGAGCAGTACTTC. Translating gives CATSDPGQGVYEQYF.

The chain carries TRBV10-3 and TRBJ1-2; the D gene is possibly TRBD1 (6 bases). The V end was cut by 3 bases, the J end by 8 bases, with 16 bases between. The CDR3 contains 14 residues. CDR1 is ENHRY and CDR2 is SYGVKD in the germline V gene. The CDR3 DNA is TGTGCCATCAGTGATGGCACAGGGAATCGAGGCTACACCTTC. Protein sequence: CAISDGTGNRGYTF.

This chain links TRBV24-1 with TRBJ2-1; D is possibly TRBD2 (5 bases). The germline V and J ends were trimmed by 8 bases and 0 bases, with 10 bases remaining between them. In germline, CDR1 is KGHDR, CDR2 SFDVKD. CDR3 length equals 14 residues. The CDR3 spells CATMDSSSYNEQFF. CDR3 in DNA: TGTGCCACCATGGACTCGAGCTCCTACAATGAGCAGTTCTTC.

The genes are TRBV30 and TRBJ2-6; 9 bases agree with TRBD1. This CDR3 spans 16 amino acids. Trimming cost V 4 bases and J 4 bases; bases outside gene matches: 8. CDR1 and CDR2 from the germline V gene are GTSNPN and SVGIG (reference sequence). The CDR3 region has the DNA TGTGCCTGGATTCGACGGACAGGGGTCGGGGCCAACGTCCTGACTTTC. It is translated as CAWIRRTGVGANVLTF. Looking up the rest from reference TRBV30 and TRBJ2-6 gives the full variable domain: SQTIHQWPATLVQPVGSPLSLECTVEGTSNPNLYWYRQAAGRGLQLLFYSVGIGQISSEVPQNLSASRPQDRQFILSSKKLLLSDSGFYLCAWIRRTGVGANVLTFGAGSRLTVL.

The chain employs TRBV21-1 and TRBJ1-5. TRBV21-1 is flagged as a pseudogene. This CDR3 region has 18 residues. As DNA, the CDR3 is TGTGCCAGCAGCAAAGGGATTAAGGTTACTAATAGCAATCAGCCCCAGCATTTT. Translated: CASSKGIKVTNSNQPQHF.

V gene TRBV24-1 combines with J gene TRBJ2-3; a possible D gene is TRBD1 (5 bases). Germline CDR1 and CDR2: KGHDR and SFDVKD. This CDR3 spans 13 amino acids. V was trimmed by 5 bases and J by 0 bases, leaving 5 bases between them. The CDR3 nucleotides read TGTGCCACCAGTGGGACAAGCACAGATACGCAGTATTTT. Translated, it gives CATSGTSTDTQYF.

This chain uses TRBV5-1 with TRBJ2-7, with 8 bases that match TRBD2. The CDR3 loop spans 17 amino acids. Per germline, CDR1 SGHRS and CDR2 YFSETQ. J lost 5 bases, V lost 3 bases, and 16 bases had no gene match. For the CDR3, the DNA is TGCGCCAGCAGCTCGGACTCTCGCCGGGGGGGCCAGGACGAGCAGTACTTC. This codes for CASSSDSRRGGQDEQYF.

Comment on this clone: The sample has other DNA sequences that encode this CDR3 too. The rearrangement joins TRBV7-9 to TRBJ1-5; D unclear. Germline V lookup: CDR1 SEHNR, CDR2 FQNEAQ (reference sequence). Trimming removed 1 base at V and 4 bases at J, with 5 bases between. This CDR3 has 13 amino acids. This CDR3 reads CASSLGQNQPQHF. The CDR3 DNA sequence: TGTGCCAGCAGCTTAGGACAAAATCAGCCCCAGCATTTT.

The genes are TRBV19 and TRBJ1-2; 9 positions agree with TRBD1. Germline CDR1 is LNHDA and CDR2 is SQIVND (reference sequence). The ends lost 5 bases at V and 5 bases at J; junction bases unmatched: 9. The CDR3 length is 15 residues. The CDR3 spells CASSRSTGGLYGYTF. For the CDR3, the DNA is TGTGCCAGTAGTCGTTCGACAGGGGGGCTATATGGCTACACCTTC.

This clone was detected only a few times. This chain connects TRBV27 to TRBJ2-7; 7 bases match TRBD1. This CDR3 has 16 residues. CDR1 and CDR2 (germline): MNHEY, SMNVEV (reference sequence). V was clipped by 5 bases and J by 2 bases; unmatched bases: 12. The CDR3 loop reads CASSRLTTGIPYEQYF. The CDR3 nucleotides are TGTGCCAGCAGTCGGTTAACGACAGGGATCCCCTACGAGCAGTACTTC.

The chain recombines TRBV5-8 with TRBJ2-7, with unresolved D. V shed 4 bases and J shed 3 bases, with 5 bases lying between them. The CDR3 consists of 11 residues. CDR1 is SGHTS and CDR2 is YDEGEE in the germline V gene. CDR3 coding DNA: TGTGCCAGCAGCAACAGCTACGAGCAGTACTTC. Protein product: CASSNSYEQYF.

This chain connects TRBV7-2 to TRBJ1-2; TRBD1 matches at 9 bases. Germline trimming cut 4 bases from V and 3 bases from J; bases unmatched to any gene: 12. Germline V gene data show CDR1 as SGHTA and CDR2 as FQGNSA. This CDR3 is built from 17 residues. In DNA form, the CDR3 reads TGTGCCAGCAGCTCCCCGGGACCACAGGGGGCGCACTATGGCTACACCTTC. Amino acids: CASSSPGPQGAHYGYTF.

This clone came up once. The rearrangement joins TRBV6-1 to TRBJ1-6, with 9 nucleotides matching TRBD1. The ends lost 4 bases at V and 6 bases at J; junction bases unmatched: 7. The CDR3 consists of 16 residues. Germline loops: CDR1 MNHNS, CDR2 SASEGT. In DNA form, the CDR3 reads TGTGCCAGCAGTGCGAACCCGGGACAGGGTAATTCACCCCTCCACTTT. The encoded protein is CASSANPGQGNSPLHF.

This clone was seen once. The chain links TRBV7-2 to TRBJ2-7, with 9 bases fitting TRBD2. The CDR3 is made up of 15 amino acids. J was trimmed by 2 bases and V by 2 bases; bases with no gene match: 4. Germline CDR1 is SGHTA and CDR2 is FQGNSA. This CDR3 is CASSLSASGAYEQYF. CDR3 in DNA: TGTGCCAGCAGCTTATCGGCTAGCGGGGCCTACGAGCAGTACTTC.

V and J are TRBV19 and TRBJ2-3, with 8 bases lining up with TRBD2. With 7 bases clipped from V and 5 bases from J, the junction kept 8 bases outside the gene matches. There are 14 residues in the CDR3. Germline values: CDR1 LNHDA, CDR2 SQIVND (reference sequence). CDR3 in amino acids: CASTQAGVQDTQYF. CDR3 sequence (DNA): TGTGCCAGTACCCAAGCGGGGGTGCAAGATACGCAGTATTTT.